This T cell receptor beta chain was obtained from a study of blood T cell repertoires in COVID-19. This clone has a handful of counts. Data came from immunoSEQ multiplex PCR; TCRdb stores just in-frame clones and leaves some out. The sample has approximately 52,000 clones; about 85% are singletons. V was shortened by 9 bases and J by 2 bases, with 10 bases between the two germline ends. The CDR3 length is 13 residues. Germline CDR1 and CDR2: MRHNA and SNTAGT. The clonotype was recovered from a human donor in a cohort sampled during active COVID-19. The rearrangement uses TRBV6-4 and TRBJ2-2, with D possibly matching TRBD1 (6 bases). Input material: peripheral blood. Here the CDR3 reads CASAGENTGELFF. The CDR3 nucleotides are TGTGCCAGTGCAGGGGAAAACACCGGGGAGCTGTTTTTT.